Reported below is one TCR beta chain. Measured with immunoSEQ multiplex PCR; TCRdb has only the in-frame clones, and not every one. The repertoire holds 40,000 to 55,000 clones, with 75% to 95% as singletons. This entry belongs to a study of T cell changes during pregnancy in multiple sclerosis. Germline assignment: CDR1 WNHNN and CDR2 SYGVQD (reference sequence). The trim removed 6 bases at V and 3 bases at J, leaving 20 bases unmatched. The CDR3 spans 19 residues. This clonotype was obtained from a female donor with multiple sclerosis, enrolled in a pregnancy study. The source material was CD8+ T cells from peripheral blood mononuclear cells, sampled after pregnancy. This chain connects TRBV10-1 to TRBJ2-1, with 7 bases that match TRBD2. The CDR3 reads CASSTQPAGLVQCYNEQFF. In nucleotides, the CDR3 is TGCGCCAGCAGCACCCAGCCGGCCGGACTAGTCCAATGCTACAATGAGCAGTTCTTC.